The T cell receptor (beta chain) under discussion was sequenced for a study of molecular identifiers for immune sequencing clone quantification. Whole-study results and caveats: Identical TCR molecules can share a barcode, and this sharing could underestimate highly expanded clone sizes.

Sorting was used to obtain naive CD8 T cells (CD8+CD4-CCR7+CD45RA+). Generation of bulk TCR libraries relied on previously described methods and listed TCR primers. A single record per CDR3 protein comes from TCRdb applying MiXCR to the PCR reads. The sample gives about half a million distinct CDR3 sequences, about 20% of which show up once; around 0.84% is in the top ten. Trimming stripped 6 bases from V and 0 bases from J, with 24 bases between. Per the germline V gene, CDR1 is SNHLY and CDR2 is FYNNEI. The CDR3 sequence is 18 residues long. Note on this clonotype: Its cognate antigen is unknown. A much larger clone is a single base away; this may be a read error.

This receptor was taken from a human donor in good health. Some libraries in this study had Jurkat cell RNA spiked in. The rearrangement links TRBV2 to TRBJ2-7; the D gene is possibly TRBD1 (6 bases). Sequenced: naive CD8+ T cells from blood, with Jurkat cell RNA spiked in. Indicated subset: FACS-sorted CD8+CD4-CCR7+CD45RA+ naive T cells. The CDR3 region has the DNA TGTGCCAGCAGCCCCCGACGGACAGAGGCCATTTTCTCCTACGAGCAGTACTTC. It encodes CASSPRRTEAIFSYEQYF.